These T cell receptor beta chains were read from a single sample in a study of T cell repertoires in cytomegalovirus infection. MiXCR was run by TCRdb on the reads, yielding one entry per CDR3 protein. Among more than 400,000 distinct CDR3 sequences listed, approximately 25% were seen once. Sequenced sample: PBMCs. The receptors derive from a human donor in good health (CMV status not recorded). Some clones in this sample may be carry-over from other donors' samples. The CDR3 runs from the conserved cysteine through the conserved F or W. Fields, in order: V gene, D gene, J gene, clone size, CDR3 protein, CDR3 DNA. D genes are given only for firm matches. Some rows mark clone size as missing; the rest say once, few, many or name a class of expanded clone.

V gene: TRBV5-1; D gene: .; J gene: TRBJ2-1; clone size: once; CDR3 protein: CASSYGGGPYNEQFF; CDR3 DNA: TGCGCCAGCAGCTATGGGGGGGGCCCATACAATGAGCAGTTCTTC
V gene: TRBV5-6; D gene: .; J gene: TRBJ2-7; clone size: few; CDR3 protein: CASSPTGNYEQYF; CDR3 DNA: TGTGCCAGCAGCCCGACAGGAAACTACGAGCAGTACTTC
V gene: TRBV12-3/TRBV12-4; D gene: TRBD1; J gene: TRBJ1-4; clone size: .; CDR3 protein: CASSLGQAQGKLFF; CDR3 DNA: TGTGCCAGCAGTCTTGGACAGGCTCAGGGAAAACTGTTTTTT
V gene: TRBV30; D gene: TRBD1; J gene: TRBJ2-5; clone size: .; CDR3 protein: CAWERQGLQETQYF; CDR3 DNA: TGTGCCTGGGAGAGACAGGGCCTCCAAGAGACCCAGTACTTC
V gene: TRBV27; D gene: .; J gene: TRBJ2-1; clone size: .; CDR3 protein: CASSLLQSGFGIYEQFF; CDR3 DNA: TGTGCCAGCAGTCTATTGCAGTCCGGGTTTGGGATTTATGAGCAGTTCTTC
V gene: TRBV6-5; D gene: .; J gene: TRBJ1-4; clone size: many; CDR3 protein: CASSSLTGPLATNEKLFF; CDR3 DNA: TGTGCCAGCAGTTCCCTTACAGGGCCACTCGCAACTAATGAAAAACTGTTTTTT
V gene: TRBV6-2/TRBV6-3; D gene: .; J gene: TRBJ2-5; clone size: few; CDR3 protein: CATSKNQETQYF; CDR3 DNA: TGTGCCACCTCCAAAAACCAAGAGACCCAGTACTTC
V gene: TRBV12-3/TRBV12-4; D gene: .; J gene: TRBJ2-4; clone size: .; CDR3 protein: CASKGGVAKNIQYF; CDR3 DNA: TGTGCCAGCAAGGGCGGGGTAGCCAAAAACATTCAGTACTTC
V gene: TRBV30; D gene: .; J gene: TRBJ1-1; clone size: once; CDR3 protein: CAWSVGRDQTGAFF; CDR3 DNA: TGTGCCTGGAGTGTAGGGAGGGACCAGACGGGAGCTTTCTTT
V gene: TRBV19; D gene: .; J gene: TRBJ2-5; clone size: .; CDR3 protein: CASRYRAGETQYF; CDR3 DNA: TGTGCCAGTCGCTACAGGGCAGGGGAGACCCAGTACTTC
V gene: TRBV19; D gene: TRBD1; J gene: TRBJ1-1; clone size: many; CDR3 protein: CASGRGQGNTEAFF; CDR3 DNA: TGTGCCAGTGGCAGGGGACAGGGGAACACTGAAGCTTTCTTT
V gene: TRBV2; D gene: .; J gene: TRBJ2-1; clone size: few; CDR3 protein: CASSERGGHGDEQFF; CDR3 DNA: TGTGCCAGCAGTGAGCGTGGGGGCCATGGTGATGAGCAGTTCTTC
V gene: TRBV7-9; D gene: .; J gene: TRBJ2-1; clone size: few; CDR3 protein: CASSLGAGNNEQFF; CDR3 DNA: TGTGCCAGCAGCTTAGGGGCAGGGAACAATGAGCAGTTCTTC
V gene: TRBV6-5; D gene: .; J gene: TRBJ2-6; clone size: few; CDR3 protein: CASSYSLLGANVLTF; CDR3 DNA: TGTGCCAGCAGTTATAGTCTTTTAGGGGCCAACGTCCTGACTTTC
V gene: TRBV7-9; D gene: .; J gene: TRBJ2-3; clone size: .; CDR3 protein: CASSLEAGFSTDTQYF; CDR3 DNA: TGTGCCAGCAGCTTAGAGGCGGGTTTTAGCACAGATACGCAGTATTTT
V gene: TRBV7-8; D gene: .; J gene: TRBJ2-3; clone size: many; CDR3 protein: CASSLALADTQYF; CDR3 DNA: TGTGCCAGCAGCTTAGCGCTCGCAGATACGCAGTATTTT
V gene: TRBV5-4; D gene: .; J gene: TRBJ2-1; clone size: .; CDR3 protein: CASSRAQGRQFF; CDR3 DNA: TGTGCCAGCAGCAGAGCGCAGGGCCGGCAGTTCTTC
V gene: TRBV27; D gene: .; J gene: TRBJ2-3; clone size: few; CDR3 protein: CASSLSIGDTQYF; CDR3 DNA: TGTGCCAGCAGTTTATCCATCGGGGATACGCAGTATTTT
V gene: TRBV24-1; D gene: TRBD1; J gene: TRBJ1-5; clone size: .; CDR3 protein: CATSDPGTGGTEPQHF; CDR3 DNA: TGTGCCACCAGTGATCCCGGGACAGGGGGTACGGAGCCCCAGCATTTT
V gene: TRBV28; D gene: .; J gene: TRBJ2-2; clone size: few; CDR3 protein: CASSFQNADTGELFF; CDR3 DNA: TGTGCCAGCAGTTTCCAGAACGCCGACACCGGGGAGCTGTTTTTT
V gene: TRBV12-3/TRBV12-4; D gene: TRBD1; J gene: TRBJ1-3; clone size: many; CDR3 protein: CASSLTQGQGAGYF; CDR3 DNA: TGTGCCAGCAGTTTAACCCAAGGACAGGGGGCTGGCTATTTT
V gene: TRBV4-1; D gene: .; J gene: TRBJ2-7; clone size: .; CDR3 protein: CASSRSDDIPAWEQYF; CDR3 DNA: TGCGCCAGCAGCCGATCGGATGACATTCCCGCTTGGGAGCAGTACTTC
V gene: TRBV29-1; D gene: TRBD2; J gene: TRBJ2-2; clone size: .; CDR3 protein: CSVLGELAGAYVTGELFF; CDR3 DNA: TGCAGCGTGTTGGGGGAACTAGCGGGAGCTTATGTCACCGGGGAGCTGTTTTTT
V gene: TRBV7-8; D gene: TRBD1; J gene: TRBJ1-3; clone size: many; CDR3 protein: CASSPGTGIGNTIYF; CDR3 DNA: TGTGCCAGCAGCCCTGGGACAGGGATCGGAAACACCATATATTTT
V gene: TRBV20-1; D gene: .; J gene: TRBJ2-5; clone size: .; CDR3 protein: CSAVVETETQYF; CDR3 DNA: TGCAGTGCCGTCGTTGAGACCGAGACCCAGTACTTC
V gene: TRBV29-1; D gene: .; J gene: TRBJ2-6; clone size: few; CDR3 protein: CSVDLPGAPGANVLTF; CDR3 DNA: TGCAGCGTTGATCTCCCCGGGGCTCCCGGGGCCAACGTCCTGACTTTC
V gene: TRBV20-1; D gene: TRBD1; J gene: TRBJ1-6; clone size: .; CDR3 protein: CSASTWDSGNSPLHF; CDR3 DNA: TGCAGTGCGAGCACGTGGGACAGCGGAAATTCACCCCTCCACTTT
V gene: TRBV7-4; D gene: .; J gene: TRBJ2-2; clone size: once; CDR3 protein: CASSIIPGFGAGGLFF; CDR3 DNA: TGTGCCAGCAGCATAATTCCAGGGTTTGGTGCCGGGGGGCTGTTTTTT
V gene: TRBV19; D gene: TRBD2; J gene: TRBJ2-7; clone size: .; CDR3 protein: CASSVVGGLAGRDSYEQYF; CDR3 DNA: TGTGCCAGTAGTGTCGTTGGGGGACTAGCGGGCCGCGACTCCTACGAGCAGTACTTC
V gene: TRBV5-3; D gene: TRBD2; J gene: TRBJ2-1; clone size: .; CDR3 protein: CASYLRGEGYEQFF; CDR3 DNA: TGTGCCAGCTATCTGCGGGGGGAAGGTTATGAGCAGTTCTTC
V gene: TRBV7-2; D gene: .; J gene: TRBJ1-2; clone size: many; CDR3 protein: CASSRPDSRSFYTF; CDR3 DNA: TGTGCCAGCAGCCGACCCGACAGTCGTAGTTTCTACACCTTC
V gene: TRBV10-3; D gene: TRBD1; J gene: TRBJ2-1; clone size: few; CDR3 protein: CAIRSGQGVNEQFF; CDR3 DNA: TGTGCCATCAGGTCGGGACAGGGAGTGAATGAGCAGTTCTTC
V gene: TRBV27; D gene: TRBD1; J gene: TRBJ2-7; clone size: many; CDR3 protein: CASSSPGQSYEQYF; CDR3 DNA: TGTGCCAGCAGTTCACCGGGACAGTCATACGAGCAGTACTTC
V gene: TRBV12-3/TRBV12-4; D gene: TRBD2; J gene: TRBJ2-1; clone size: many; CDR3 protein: CASSLGGGLAGGVGNEQFF; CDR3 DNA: TGTGCCAGCAGTTTAGGAGGGGGACTAGCGGGTGGTGTGGGCAATGAGCAGTTCTTC
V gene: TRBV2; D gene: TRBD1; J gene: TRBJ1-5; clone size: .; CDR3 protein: CASVRHPGTGYTQPQHF; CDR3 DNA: TGTGCCAGCGTAAGGCACCCCGGGACAGGGTACACCCAGCCCCAGCATTTT
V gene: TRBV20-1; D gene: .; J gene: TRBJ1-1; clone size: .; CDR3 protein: CSARSSRGSNTEAFF; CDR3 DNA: TGCAGTGCTAGATCCTCGAGGGGCAGCAACACTGAAGCTTTCTTT
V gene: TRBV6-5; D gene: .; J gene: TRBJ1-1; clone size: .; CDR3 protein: CAIRRKVNTEAFF; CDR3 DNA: TGTGCCATCCGCCGCAAAGTGAACACTGAAGCTTTCTTT
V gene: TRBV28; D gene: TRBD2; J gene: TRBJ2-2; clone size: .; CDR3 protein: CASSGLAPFSNTGELFF; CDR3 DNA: TGTGCCAGTTCGGGACTAGCGCCCTTCTCGAACACCGGGGAGCTGTTTTTT
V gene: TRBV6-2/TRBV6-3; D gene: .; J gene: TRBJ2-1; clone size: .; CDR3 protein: CASSYGLPGVNEQFF; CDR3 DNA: TGTGCCAGCAGTTACGGCCTCCCCGGAGTCAATGAGCAGTTCTTC
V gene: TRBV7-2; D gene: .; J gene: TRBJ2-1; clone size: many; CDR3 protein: CASSPQSGHSYNEQFF; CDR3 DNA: TGTGCCAGCAGCCCCCAAAGCGGACACTCCTACAATGAGCAGTTCTTC
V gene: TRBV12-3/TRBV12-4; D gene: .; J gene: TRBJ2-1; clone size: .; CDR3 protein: CASSLDSKLDEQFF; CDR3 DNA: TGTGCCAGCAGTCTAGACAGTAAGTTGGATGAGCAGTTCTTC
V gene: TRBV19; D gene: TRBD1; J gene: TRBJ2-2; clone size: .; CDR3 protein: CASRPDRGLTGELFF; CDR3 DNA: TGTGCCAGTAGGCCGGACAGGGGCTTAACCGGGGAGCTGTTTTTT
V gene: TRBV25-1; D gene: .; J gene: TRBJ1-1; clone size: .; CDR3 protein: CASSEWGRNTEAFF; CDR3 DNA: TGTGCCAGCAGTGAATGGGGCAGGAACACTGAAGCTTTCTTT
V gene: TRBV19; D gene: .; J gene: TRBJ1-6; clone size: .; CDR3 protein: CASSPTAGMNSPLHF; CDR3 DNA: TGTGCCAGTAGTCCGACGGCAGGGATGAATTCACCCCTCCACTTT
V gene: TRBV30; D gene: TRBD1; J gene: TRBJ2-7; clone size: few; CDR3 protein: CAPGVGQGTYEQYF; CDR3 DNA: TGTGCCCCCGGCGTGGGACAGGGGACCTACGAGCAGTACTTC